These 7 T cell receptor beta chains came from one sample sequenced in a study of blood T cell repertoires in COVID-19. TCRdb's table, derived via immunoSEQ multiplex PCR, lists solely in-frame clones and lacks some. The repertoire includes about 300,000 clones, around 90% of them detected once, and 1% to 1.5% sits in the top ten. The specimen sequenced was peripheral blood. Receptors were obtained from a man between 65 and 85 years old with acute or convalescent COVID-19.

The V call is TRBV11-1, the J call TRBJ2-7, with D tentatively TRBD1 (6 bases). Germline CDR1 reads SGHAT; CDR2 reads FQDESV (reference sequence). V dropped 5 bases and J dropped 6 bases, with 20 bases sitting between them. The CDR3 has 15 residues. CDR3 in DNA: TGTGCCAGCAGCCCCTCCCTGTGGACAGTAGGCGAGCAGTACTTC. The encoded protein is CASSPSLWTVGEQYF.

The chain is built from TRBV5-5 and TRBJ2-7, with 8 bases that match TRBD1. CDR1 and CDR2 from the germline V gene are SGHKS and YYEKEE (reference sequence). V lost 4 bases, J lost 6 bases, and 9 bases stayed unmatched. The length of the CDR3 is 14 residues. CDR3 residues: CASSIRTGTGEQYF. For the CDR3, the DNA is TGTGCCAGCAGCATAAGGACAGGGACAGGCGAGCAGTACTTC.

The gene calls are TRBV6-5 and TRBJ2-7; TRBD2 might be the D (6 bases). CDR3 length equals 15 residues. V lost 6 bases to trimming and J lost 6 bases, with 21 bases between them. Germline CDR1 MNHEY, CDR2 SVGAGI. CDR3 region: CASSPYSQPRGEQYF. The CDR3 bases are TGTGCCAGCAGCCCATACAGCCAGCCGCGGGGCGAGCAGTACTTC.

A single count supports this clone. The rearrangement links TRBV19 to TRBJ2-7; 7 nucleotides line up with TRBD1. This CDR3 contains 15 residues. Germline V gene data show CDR1 as LNHDA and CDR2 as SQIVND (reference sequence). Trimming cost V 6 bases and J 2 bases; bases outside gene matches: 10. For the CDR3, the DNA is TGTGCCAGTAGGCGGACCGGGACAGCAGCCTACGAGCAGTACTTC. This translates into CASRRTGTAAYEQYF.

The chain employs TRBV11-3 and TRBJ2-2, with D possibly matching TRBD1 (6 bases). This CDR3 has 14 amino acids. Germline V gene data show CDR1 as SGHNT and CDR2 as YENEEA. V dropped 2 bases and J dropped 6 bases, with 10 bases sitting between them. The CDR3 sequence is CASSLNAGAGELFF. Written as DNA, the CDR3 is TGTGCCAGCAGCTTAAACGCAGGGGCCGGGGAGCTGTTTTTT.

V and J are TRBV5-1 and TRBJ2-3, with 11 bases fitting TRBD2. Germline lookup yields CDR1 SGHRS and CDR2 YFSETQ. CDR3 length equals 16 residues. Trimming removed 2 bases from V and 6 bases from J; junction bases left unmatched: 8. For the CDR3, the DNA is TGCGCCAGCAGCTTTGCGACTAGCGGGGTTTTGGATACGCAGTATTTT. Its protein product is CASSFATSGVLDTQYF.

The rearrangement uses TRBV7-2 and TRBJ1-4, with D maybe TRBD1 (5 bases). The V and J ends lost 1 base and 6 bases respectively, with 12 bases between them. The CDR3 contains 15 residues. CDR1 SGHTA and CDR2 FQGNSA come from the germline V gene. The CDR3 nucleotides are TGTGCCAGCAGCTTAGAGGGGCTAGGTTATGAAAAACTGTTTTTT. Its translation is CASSLEGLGYEKLFF.